Following are 19 T cell receptor beta chains from one sample sequenced in a study of CD8+CD57+ T cells in acquired aplastic anemia. Both TCR beta VDJ combination and CDR3 sequence profiling were carried out. Genomic DNA was the template for this profiling. TCRdb reanalysed the reads using MiXCR and keeps one entry per CDR3 protein. This table holds about 290,000 distinct CDR3 sequences, roughly 59% found once. The patients chosen for sequencing had shown expansion of CD8+CD57+ cells (detected by flow cytometry). The specimen was sorted CD4+, CD8+, or CD8+CD57+ T cells (not recorded which) from PBMCs. The source of these receptors is a human donor with aplastic anemia.

The chain has TRBV7-9 and TRBJ1-1, with 7 bases fitting TRBD1. J lost 3 bases, V lost 5 bases, and 12 bases had no gene match. The CDR3 is 16 residues long. CDR1 and CDR2 (germline): SEHNR, FQNEAQ (reference sequence). The DNA of the CDR3 is TGTGCCAGCAGCCAAGCTGAACAGGGGATGTACACTGAAGCTTTCTTT. Translated, it gives CASSQAEQGMYTEAFF.

The chain links TRBV5-1 to TRBJ2-3; 15 bases agree with TRBD2. V dropped 6 bases and J dropped 10; count of bases not matched to a gene: 9. The CDR3 length is 15 residues. Germline CDR1 and CDR2: SGHRS and YFSETQ. The CDR3 protein is CASKGGLAGGPSQYF. DNA of the CDR3: TGCGCCAGCAAGGGCGGACTAGCGGGAGGGCCTTCGCAGTATTTT. Combining the CDR3 with reference TRBV5-1 and TRBJ2-3 gives the whole variable domain KAGVTQTPRYLIKTRGQQVTLSCSPISGHRSVSWYQQTPGQGLQFLFEYFSETQRNKGNFPGRFSGRQFSNSRSEMNVSTLELGDSALYLCASKGGLAGGPSQYFGPGTRLTVL.

This clonotype has only a few counts. The chain couples TRBV20-1 to TRBJ2-5; 7 bases are shared with TRBD1. V was clipped by 2 bases and J by 5 bases; unmatched bases: 5. This CDR3 region has 13 residues. Per the germline V gene, CDR1 is DFQATT and CDR2 is SNEGSKA (reference sequence). The CDR3 reads CSARRQGRETQYF. The CDR3 DNA reads TGCAGTGCTAGACGACAGGGCCGGGAGACCCAGTACTTC.

The rearrangement links TRBV2 to TRBJ2-1; 8 nucleotides match TRBD1. The CDR3 consists of 17 residues. The germline CDR1 and CDR2 sequences are SNHLY and FYNNEI. CDR3 DNA: TGTGCTAGGTCGACAGGGGCAGGGACGGGGTCCGACAATGAGCAGTTCTTC. This sequence encodes CARSTGAGTGSDNEQFF. The full variable domain, completed using reference TRBV2 and TRBJ2-1, is EPEVTQTPSHQVTQMGQEVILRCVPISNHLYFYWYRQILGQKVEFLVSFYNNEISEKSEIFDDQFSVERPDGSNFTLKIRSTKLEDSAMYFCARSTGAGTGSDNEQFFGPGTRLTVL.

This clonotype was seen repeatedly, ten times or more. This chain links TRBV6-6 with TRBJ2-5, with D possibly TRBD1 on 5 matching bases. Germline CDR1 reads MNHNY; CDR2 reads SVGAGI (reference sequence). This CDR3 has 13 residues. V dropped 4 bases and J dropped 1 base, with 7 bases sitting between them. CDR3 coding DNA: TGTGCCAGCAGTTTACAGGCCCAAGAGACCCAGTACTTC. It is translated as CASSLQAQETQYF.

The chain is built from TRBV7-8 and TRBJ2-1, with D unclear. The CDR3 sequence is 15 residues long. The ends were cut back, 5 bases at V and 2 bases at J, with 13 bases in the middle. Germline V CDR1 and CDR2: SGHVS, FQNEAQ. CDR3 sequence (DNA): TGTGCCAGCAGCCCCCGACTGGCGCCCTACAATGAGCAGTTCTTC. Protein product: CASSPRLAPYNEQFF.

The chain has TRBV20-1 and TRBJ2-2; D ambiguous. The CDR3 extends over 13 amino acids. Looked up from germline, CDR1 is DFQATT and CDR2 is SNEGSKA (reference sequence). The germline V and J ends were trimmed by 8 bases and 4 bases, with 14 bases remaining between them. Here the CDR3 DNA reads TGCAGTATAAGAGGCCTCACCACCGGGGAGCTGTTTTTT. It translates to CSIRGLTTGELFF.

The chain combines TRBV10-1 with TRBJ1-2, with 7 bases matching TRBD1. V was pared by 4 bases and J by 7 bases, with 6 bases of the junction left unmatched. Germline assignment: CDR1 WNHNN and CDR2 SYGVQD (reference sequence). The CDR3 sequence is 13 residues long. The CDR3 DNA reads TGCGCCAGCAGTGGAGACAGGGTGGGTGGCTACACCTTC. Translated, it gives CASSGDRVGGYTF.

This clonotype was seen more than once but under ten times. This chain links TRBV20-1 with TRBJ1-2; no clear D. There are 15 residues in the CDR3. V was trimmed by 6 bases and J by 4 bases, leaving 21 bases between them. Germline CDR1 reads DFQATT; CDR2 reads SNEGSKA (reference sequence). DNA for the CDR3: TGCAGTGCGGGGATGGGTATGGACCTAGGCTATGGCTACACCTTC. Translating it yields CSAGMGMDLGYGYTF.

V is TRBV7-3 and J is TRBJ2-5, with 7 nucleotides matching TRBD2. Germline lookup yields CDR1 SGHTA and CDR2 FQGTGA. The CDR3 runs to 16 residues. V was clipped by 1 base and J by 2 bases; unmatched bases: 7. CDR3 nucleotide sequence: TGTGCCAGCAGCTTAAAAGGAACCGGGGGGCAAGAGACCCAGTACTTC. Translated, it gives CASSLKGTGGQETQYF.

The V call is TRBV7-4, the J call TRBJ2-7, with 7 bases that match TRBD2. Trimming took 3 bases from V and 5 from J; bases not matched to a gene: 4. Germline-derived CDR1 and CDR2 are SGHVT and SQSDAQ. This CDR3 is 13 amino acids long. Here the CDR3 reads CASSLYGGNEQYF. The CDR3 coding sequence is TGTGCCAGCAGCTTGTACGGGGGGAACGAGCAGTACTTC. Full variable domain (outside the CDR3, taken from reference TRBV7-4 and TRBJ2-7): GAGVSQSPRYKVAKRGRDVALRCDSISGHVTLYWYRQTLGQGSEVLTYSQSDAQRDKSGRPSGRFSAERPERSVSTLKIQRTEQGDSAVYLCASSLYGGNEQYFGPGTRLTVT.

This clonotype was detected a few times. The rearrangement links TRBV24-1 to TRBJ2-3; D may correspond to TRBD1 or TRBD2 (6 bases each). V gave up 4 bases and J gave up 2 bases, with 21 bases separating them. CDR3 length: 18 residues. Germline assignment: CDR1 KGHDR and CDR2 SFDVKD. In DNA, the CDR3 is TGTGCCACCAGTGACCAAAGTGGGGGGCGCTTACCCACAGATACGCAGTATTTT. Its translation is CATSDQSGGRLPTDTQYF.

The chain links TRBV6-5 to TRBJ2-7; the match to TRBD2 covers 7 bases. Germline-derived CDR1 and CDR2 are MNHEY and SVGAGI. CDR3 length: 15 amino acids. V trimming: 8 bases; J trimming: 4 bases; junction bases outside the gene matches: 14. DNA for the CDR3: TGTGCCAGCTGTGAAGGCCCCAGCGGGACGTACGAGCAGTACTTC. Protein sequence: CASCEGPSGTYEQYF.

This chain connects TRBV7-9 to TRBJ2-5; D perhaps matches TRBD2 (6 bases). The J call may be mistaken, given a closer DNA end match to TRBJ2-1. CDR1 SEHNR and CDR2 FQNEAQ come from the germline V gene (reference sequence). The CDR3 spans 17 residues. In DNA, the CDR3 is TGTGCCAGCAGCTTAGATTGGTGGGAGGAACGTTACAATGAGCAGTTCTTC. Its translation: CASSLDWWEERYNEQFF.

This clonotype has only one observation. V is TRBV24-1 and J is TRBJ2-3; TRBD2 is a possible D gene (6 bases). The CDR3 has 16 amino acids. Germline CDR1 KGHDR, CDR2 SFDVKD. V was pared by 1 base and J by 5 bases, with 15 bases between. The CDR3, as DNA: TGTGCCACCAGTGATTTAGGCATGGAGGGAATAGATACGCAGTATTTT. Translation gives CATSDLGMEGIDTQYF.

This rearrangement joins TRBV29-1 to TRBJ2-7; D unresolved. CDR1 is SQVTM, CDR2 ANQGSEA, per germline. V was pared by 6 bases and J by 3 bases, with 12 bases between. The CDR3 loop spans 12 amino acids. CDR3 region: CSVNGDNYEQYF. CDR3 in DNA: TGCAGCGTAAACGGAGATAACTACGAGCAGTACTTC.

This rearrangement joins TRBV7-8 to TRBJ2-3; D might be TRBD1 (6 bases). The CDR3 spans 17 residues. Trimming took off 1 base at V and 5 bases at J, with 19 bases between the two ends. Germline V lookup: CDR1 SGHVS, CDR2 FQNEAQ. The CDR3, as DNA: TGTGCCAGCAGCTTAGTGGGGCCCCGCGAACAGGGAGATACGCAGTATTTT. Encoded protein: CASSLVGPREQGDTQYF.

The chain uses TRBV10-3 and TRBJ2-5; a possible D gene is TRBD1 (5 bases). V was cut by 0 bases and J by 1 base, with 12 bases left in between. The CDR3 length is 16 residues. Germline V lookup: CDR1 ENHRY, CDR2 SYGVKD. The CDR3 here is CAISESATAFQETQYF. The DNA for the CDR3 is TGTGCCATCAGTGAGTCCGCGACAGCCTTCCAAGAGACCCAGTACTTC.

The chain combines TRBV20-1 with TRBJ1-6, with D tentatively TRBD1 (6 bases). The CDR3 is 15 amino acids. Germline CDR1 is DFQATT and CDR2 is SNEGSKA (reference sequence). The V end lost 4 bases, the J end lost 0 bases, and 10 bases lay between the germline ends. Written as DNA, the CDR3 is TGCAGTGCTATCACAGGGAGCTCCTATAATTCACCCCTCCACTTT. Amino acids: CSAITGSSYNSPLHF.